This is a list of T cell receptor beta chains from one sample in a study of blood T cell repertoires in COVID-19. The repertoire was sequenced with immunoSEQ multiplex PCR; TCRdb's copy has only in-frame clones and lacks some. The sample has tens of thousands of clones; roughly 83% are singletons. The sequenced sample consisted of peripheral blood. Receptors were obtained from a woman older than 75 with active or convalescent COVID-19. CDR3s include the opening cysteine and the closing phenylalanine or tryptophan. The D gene is left open where the match is weak. Clone size, where shown, is once, few, many, or a class for clones that have expanded.

V gene	clone size	D gene	J gene	CDR3 DNA	CDR3 protein
TRBV11-2	-	-	TRBJ2-1	TGTGCCAGCAGCTTAGATTGGGGGGGGCGGGAGCAGTTCTTC	CASSLDWGGREQFF
TRBV27	-	TRBD1	TRBJ1-6	TGTGCCAGCAGTTTATCCGGGACAGGCTCCTATAATTCACCCCTCCACTTT	CASSLSGTGSYNSPLHF
TRBV7-2	-	-	TRBJ1-5	TGTGCCAGCAGCTTAAGGTCGACAAATCAGCCCCAGCATTTT	CASSLRSTNQPQHF
TRBV23-1	-	-	TRBJ1-5	TGCGCCAGCAGTCAAAGGATAGCCCCAAGACCCGATGAACTCCCCCCGATCAACAATCAGCCCCAGCATTTT	CASSQRIAPRPDELPPINNQPQHF
TRBV20-1	-	-	TRBJ2-1	TGCAGTGCTAGGCGGCTTGAGCAGTTCTTC	CSARRLEQFF
TRBV10-3	-	TRBD2	TRBJ2-2	TGTGCCATACAGGCGAGGGTCCGACTAGCCGGCGGGGAGCTGTTTTTT	CAIQARVRLAGGELFF
TRBV3-1/TRBV3-2	few	-	TRBJ1-5	TGTGCCAGCAGCCAACTGCCCCAGCATTTT	CASSQLPQHF
TRBV12-3/TRBV12-4	-	-	TRBJ2-4	TGTGCCAGCAGTCTTGGGGACATCAAGTACTTC	CASSLGDIKYF
TRBV28	-	-	TRBJ2-5	TGTGCCAGCAGCCCGGACAGCCCGACCCAAGAGACCCAGTACTTC	CASSPDSPTQETQYF
TRBV28	few	TRBD2	TRBJ2-1	TGTGCCAGCACCGGGGGGGCGGTCTACAATGAGCAGTTCTTC	CASTGGAVYNEQFF
TRBV30	-	-	TRBJ2-3	TGTGCCTGGAGTGTACTTAGCACAGATACGCAGTATTTT	CAWSVLSTDTQYF
TRBV10-2	-	-	TRBJ2-1	TGCGCCAGCACCCCCCAAGGGGCTAGCGCAGATGAGCAGTTCTTC	CASTPQGASADEQFF
TRBV5-1	-	TRBD1	TRBJ1-2	TGCGCCAGCAGCTTACTATTACCGGGACAGGGAGATGGCTACACCTTC	CASSLLLPGQGDGYTF
TRBV2	-	TRBD1	TRBJ1-3	TGTGCCAGCAGTGAAGTGGGGAGAGGGGGCCTCCGTGGAAACACCATATATTTT	CASSEVGRGGLRGNTIYF
TRBV28	-	-	TRBJ1-2	TGTGCCAGCTTTACAGGGCCGGAAGAAGGCTACACCTTC	CASFTGPEEGYTF
TRBV15	-	TRBD1	TRBJ2-1	TGTGCCACCAGCAGAGATCTCCCGTCGGGACAGATTTACAATGAGCAGTTCTTC	CATSRDLPSGQIYNEQFF
TRBV4-1	-	-	TRBJ2-4	TGCGCCAGCAGCCATCCAAAACCCGGACAGGGCGGGGGCAAAAACATTCAGTACTTC	CASSHPKPGQGGGKNIQYF
TRBV6-2/TRBV6-3	once	-	TRBJ1-6	TGTGCCAGCAGTTACCTTCGAGGGGGAGATTCACCCCTCCACTTT	CASSYLRGGDSPLHF
TRBV27	-	-	TRBJ2-2	TGTGCCAGCAGACCCCCGCGGGGGCGGGGCGGGGAGCTGTTTTTT	CASRPPRGRGGELFF
TRBV6-4	-	TRBD1	TRBJ2-7	TGTGCCAGCAGTTCCGACAGGGGGTACGAGCAGTACTTC	CASSSDRGYEQYF
TRBV27	-	TRBD2	TRBJ2-1	TGTGCCAGCAGCCGAACCGGACTAGCGGGAGGGTATGAGCAGTTCTTC	CASSRTGLAGGYEQFF
TRBV5-1	few	TRBD1	TRBJ2-7	TGCGCCAGCAGCTTGGATCAGGGGGCTTACGAGCAGTACTTC	CASSLDQGAYEQYF
TRBV7-8	-	TRBD2	TRBJ2-7	TGTGCCAGCAGCTCCTATCTGACTAGCGGAGCTTTCGAGCAGTACTTC	CASSSYLTSGAFEQYF
TRBV27	-	TRBD1	TRBJ1-1	TGTGCCAGCAGCACACCCTCCAGGACAGGGGGCAGGGACACTGAAGCTTTCTTT	CASSTPSRTGGRDTEAFF
TRBV9	-	-	TRBJ1-1	TGTGCCAGCAGCTCCCAGGGGCCGAACACTGAAGCTTTCTTT	CASSSQGPNTEAFF
TRBV7-9	-	-	TRBJ1-5	TGTGCCAGCAGCTTAACAGGGATCAATCAGCCCCAGCATTTT	CASSLTGINQPQHF
TRBV28	-	TRBD1	TRBJ2-1	TGTGCCACCCACCAGCACGCAGGGGGAAGGTACAATGAGCAGTTCTTC	CATHQHAGGRYNEQFF
TRBV6-1	-	-	TRBJ1-4	TGTGCCAGCAGTGTGGGGACAACTACAACTAATGAAAAACTGTTTTTT	CASSVGTTTTNEKLFF
TRBV28	-	-	TRBJ2-1	TGTGCCAGCAGTCCACCTCGAAAAATACAGGGGTGGGGACTGATCTTC	CASSPPRKIQGWGLIF
TRBV11-2	-	TRBD1	TRBJ2-5	TGTGCCAGCAGGTTCTACCCAGGGGGACAGGAGCAAGAGACCCAGTACTTC	CASRFYPGGQEQETQYF
TRBV6-5	few	-	TRBJ1-2	TGTGCCAGCAGTTACTCGTTAGGGGATCACACCTATGGCTACACCTTC	CASSYSLGDHTYGYTF
TRBV3-1/TRBV3-2	-	TRBD1	TRBJ2-5	TGTGCCAGCAGAAAAACAGGGGGAGAGACCCAGTACTTC	CASRKTGGETQYF
TRBV24-1	-	TRBD1	TRBJ1-2	TGTGCCACCAGTGAGCGGACAGGGACCTATGGCTACACCTTC	CATSERTGTYGYTF
TRBV15	-	-	TRBJ2-3	TGTGCCACCAGGGACCTAGGACTACACACAGATACGCAGTATTTT	CATRDLGLHTDTQYF
TRBV5-5	few	-	TRBJ1-3	TGTGCCAGCAGCTTGGGACACTCTGGAAACACCATATATTTT	CASSLGHSGNTIYF
TRBV7-8	-	-	TRBJ2-1	TGTGCCAGCAGCTTAGACTCTACGGCCTACAATGAGCAGTTCTTC	CASSLDSTAYNEQFF
TRBV28	-	TRBD2	TRBJ2-7	TGTGCCAGCAGTTCCGGACTAGCGAACTACGAGCAGTACTTC	CASSSGLANYEQYF
TRBV28	-	TRBD2	TRBJ2-7	TGTGCCAGCACTGTGACTAGCCGAACCTACGAGCAGTACTTC	CASTVTSRTYEQYF
TRBV28	few	TRBD1	TRBJ2-2	TGTGCCAGCACCGAATGGACAGGCCGATCAACCGGGGAGCTGTTTTTT	CASTEWTGRSTGELFF
TRBV5-1	-	TRBD2	TRBJ2-1	TGCGCCAGCAGCTTGGGGACTAGCGGGAGGTCCTGGGGAAATGAGCAGTTCTTC	CASSLGTSGRSWGNEQFF
TRBV3-1/TRBV3-2	-	TRBD2	TRBJ2-3	TGTGCCAGCAGCCAAGATACAGCGGGAGGTGGGCATACGCAGTATTTT	CASSQDTAGGGHTQYF
TRBV11-3	-	TRBD1	TRBJ2-2	TGTGCCAGCAGCTCCTACTTCGACAGGGCTAACACCGGGGAGCTGTTTTTT	CASSSYFDRANTGELFF
TRBV6-5	-	TRBD2	TRBJ2-1	TGTGCCAGCAGTTTGGCACAGCGGGGGAGTGAGCAGTTCTTC	CASSLAQRGSEQFF
TRBV6-5	-	-	TRBJ2-2	TGTGCCAGCAGTTCCACCCGGGGGATGAACACCGGGGAGCTGTTTTTT	CASSSTRGMNTGELFF
TRBV2	-	TRBD2	TRBJ2-1	TGTGCCAGCAGTGAGAAACTAGCGGGATGGGGGGTCTCCTACAATGAGCAGTTCTTC	CASSEKLAGWGVSYNEQFF
TRBV6-5	-	-	TRBJ2-5	TGTGCCACCCCGCGGGGCCCGGGGTGGGAGACCCAGTACTTC	CATPRGPGWETQYF
TRBV2	-	TRBD1	TRBJ2-7	TGTGCCAGCAGTGGACAGGGTCCAACCTACGAGCAGTACTTC	CASSGQGPTYEQYF
TRBV3-1/TRBV3-2	once	-	TRBJ2-3	TGTGCCAGCAGCCAAGGAAAACTAGCCTACACAGATACGCAGTATTTT	CASSQGKLAYTDTQYF
TRBV28	-	-	TRBJ2-7	TGTGCCAGCTGGCAGCGTGATTTGGTTGGCGAGCAGTACTTC	CASWQRDLVGEQYF
TRBV19	few	TRBD2	TRBJ2-4	TGTGCCAGTAGTAAGGGACTAGCGCGCGGGGTCAAAAACATTCAGTACTTC	CASSKGLARGVKNIQYF
TRBV9	-	-	TRBJ2-2	TGTGCCAGCAGCCCGAGGGTTGGACAGCCCTTCACCGGGGAGCTGTTTTTT	CASSPRVGQPFTGELFF
TRBV24-1	-	TRBD1	TRBJ2-7	TGTGCCACGGGACAGGGTTACGAGCAGTACTTC	CATGQGYEQYF
TRBV5-1	-	TRBD1	TRBJ2-1	TGCGCCAGCAGCCCACAGGACAGGGAGTTCGATGAGCAGTTCTTC	CASSPQDREFDEQFF
TRBV12-3/TRBV12-4	-	-	TRBJ2-1	TGTGCCAGCCAACGTAGCTCCTACAATGAGCAGTTCTTC	CASQRSSYNEQFF
TRBV28	-	-	TRBJ1-5	TGTGCCAGCAATACGGTCCTTAATCAGCCCCAGCATTTT	CASNTVLNQPQHF